This T cell receptor (beta chain) was recorded in a study of cytomegalovirus exposure and HLA in healthy donors. Study-level findings and limits: V- and J-gene trimming in TCR beta was tied to a missense DCLRE1C variant by an analysis performed later. For most TCR beta V segments, an earlier analysis put the productive rate at about 87% or about 30% of the time.

Though probably carrying unrecorded immune exposures, donors were nominally healthy at sampling. Unmatched junction bases numbered 4, after V lost 4 bases and J lost 8 bases. Germline CDR1 SNHLY, CDR2 FYNNEI. CDR3 size: 14 residues. Remarks on this clone: Antigen unknown.

The PCR made use of 60 Vbeta and 13 Jbeta primers. Profiling relied on immunoSEQ multiplex PCR, and the TCRdb table lists in-frame clones only, not all of them. The repertoire holds about 210,000 clones, with about 83% as singletons. This receptor was identified in a man aged 35 to 55 in good health and CMV-seropositive. The specimen sequenced was PBMCs. This chain links TRBV2 with TRBJ2-1, with 11 bases identical to TRBD2. CDR3 in amino acids: CASSVTSGSYEQFF. The CDR3 DNA reads as TGTGCCAGCAGTGTTACTAGCGGGAGCTATGAGCAGTTCTTC.